The clone carrying this TCR beta chain was found a few times. The data are from a study of cytomegalovirus exposure and HLA in healthy donors. Primers included in the PCR were 60 Vbeta and 13 Jbeta primers. TCRdb keeps only in-frame clones here, not all; method: immunoSEQ multiplex PCR. The data show 85,000 to 130,000 clones, roughly 77% seen once. Germline CDR1 reads SGHNT; CDR2 reads YENEEA. The CDR3 runs to 13 residues. The V end was cut by 0 bases, the J end by 4 bases, with 6 bases between. The rearrangement joins TRBV11-3 to TRBJ1-2; no clear D. The sequencing sample was made of PBMCs. This TCR was sampled from a middle-aged man in good health and CMV-seronegative. The CDR3 loop is CASSLDTGYGYTF. Written as DNA, the CDR3 is TGTGCCAGCAGCTTAGATACGGGCTATGGCTACACCTTC.